These T cell receptor beta chains were read from a single sample in a study of blood T cell repertoires in COVID-19. Generated by immunoSEQ multiplex PCR, the TCRdb table keeps only in-frame clones and is missing some. The sample contains hundreds of thousands of clones, approximately 85% of which appear only once. Sequencing input: peripheral blood. The receptors here all came from a man over 45 with active or convalescent COVID-19. The CDR3 runs from the conserved cysteine through the conserved F or W. Some rows mark clone size as missing; the rest say once, few, many or name a class of expanded clone.

j_call clone_size v_call cdr3_aa
TRBJ1-1 - TRBV6-5 CASSAQWRVNTEAFF
TRBJ2-3 - TRBV15 CATSQSRERRTQYF
TRBJ2-5 once TRBV24-1 CATSDSTESGQGLGETQYF
TRBJ2-3 once TRBV28 CASKDFQDTQYF
TRBJ2-1 - TRBV19 CASSSRRGDEQFF
TRBJ2-7 once TRBV5-1 CASSLDGGAPGYEQYF
TRBJ2-7 once TRBV2 CASRPGTGPNYEQYF
TRBJ2-7 - TRBV30 CAWSRGYEQYF
TRBJ2-2 - TRBV7-9 CASSPTGTVATGELFF
TRBJ2-5 - TRBV5-1 CASSLTQETQYF
TRBJ1-4 - TRBV10-3 CAISGGQSSTNEKLFF
TRBJ2-1 - TRBV24-1 CATSGAGADHNEQFF
TRBJ1-2 - TRBV7-8 CASSLEARRGGAFRGYGYTF
TRBJ2-1 - TRBV20-1 CSASFPSGGFYNEQFF
TRBJ1-1 - TRBV5-1 CASSLSGTGWPTEAFF
TRBJ2-3 - TRBV2 CASREREGTDTQYF
TRBJ2-1 - TRBV19 CASRLAGGRLSSYNEQFF
TRBJ2-1 - TRBV5-1 CASSPGLPTTSGWTSYNEQFF
TRBJ2-1 - TRBV6-1 CASSEFLPGTGPNEQFF
TRBJ1-5 - TRBV28 CASRGQGRPPQHF
TRBJ1-2 - TRBV6-5 CASSSYGGRLNYGYTF
TRBJ2-1 - TRBV7-9 CASSGRLAGYNEQFF
TRBJ2-7 - TRBV29-1 CSVKDRFSSYEQYF
TRBJ1-5 once TRBV24-1 CATSDRGSNQPQHF
TRBJ2-7 - TRBV6-5 CASSLSPYEQYF
TRBJ2-4 - TRBV4-2 CASSQAAGTTVAKNIQYF
TRBJ2-1 - TRBV18 CASSPPFSSGPGSEQFF
TRBJ1-2 - TRBV28 CASRRTGTGNGYTF
TRBJ2-1 once TRBV18 CASSPIFTDRGNEQFF
TRBJ2-7 - TRBV18 CASSPHRDYEQYF
TRBJ2-7 - TRBV2 CASSEAGVAGVLAGQYF
TRBJ2-7 - TRBV9 CASSAGADQSYEQYF
TRBJ2-7 - TRBV5-6 CASSLFYLSSYEQYF
TRBJ2-7 - TRBV7-6 CASSPAGRSSSYEQYF
TRBJ1-4 - TRBV6-5 CASRRQGNEKLFF
TRBJ2-2 - TRBV7-2 CASSLGGQGYTGELFF
TRBJ1-1 - TRBV18 CASSPWVQGAAFF
TRBJ2-3 - TRBV9 CASSLLGGRGTDTQYF
TRBJ1-2 once TRBV6-5 CASTLDRPNYGYTF
TRBJ2-2 once TRBV15 CVARQGLTGELFF
TRBJ1-1 - TRBV6-5 CATQRPSGLRTEAFF
TRBJ1-5 - TRBV6-2/TRBV6-3 CASSYGHGGQPQHF
TRBJ2-3 - TRBV9 CASSVGAGAPGDTQYF
TRBJ1-4 - TRBV7-9 CASSYPGTANEKLFF
TRBJ2-1 - TRBV29-1 CSEGQGREQFF
TRBJ1-5 - TRBV4-1 CASSPGQGINQPQHF
TRBJ2-4 - TRBV27 CATRPLGGENIQYF
TRBJ2-3 - TRBV11-2 CASRETSGMADTQYF
TRBJ1-2 few TRBV9 CASSVDNRGGYGYTF
TRBJ2-3 - TRBV6-2/TRBV6-3 CASSPGTSHDTQYF
TRBJ1-6 - TRBV9 CASSETGNSPLHF
TRBJ2-3 - TRBV9 CASSPSLRGTRTDTQYF